These 9 T cell receptor beta chains were sequenced from one sample in a study of cytotoxic CD8 clonotypes in ibrutinib-treated CLL. Measured with immunoSEQ multiplex PCR; TCRdb has only the in-frame clones, and not every one. The data hold 200,000 to 250,000 clones, with 60% to 75% observed a single time. The input for sequencing was PBMCs, taken after 24 months of ibrutinib treatment. Receptors originate from a human donor with chronic lymphocytic leukemia.

This clone was detected once. The chain joins TRBV6-5 to TRBJ1-1, with 10 bases aligning to TRBD1. The germline V gene encodes CDR1 MNHEY and CDR2 SVGAGI. The length of the CDR3 is 15 residues. The trim removed 5 bases at V and 4 bases at J, leaving 7 bases unmatched. In DNA, the CDR3 is TGTGCCAGCAGTACTAGACAGGGGGCCGGCACTGAAGCTTTCTTT. This gives the protein CASSTRQGAGTEAFF.

This rearrangement joins TRBV7-8 to TRBJ1-5, with D possibly matching TRBD1 (5 bases). Trimming cost V 1 base and J 11 bases, with 18 bases left between them. CDR1 is SGHVS and CDR2 is FQNEAQ in the germline V gene. This CDR3 spans 15 amino acids. CDR3 loop: CASSLDGTKHGAQHF. CDR3 in DNA: TGTGCCAGCAGCTTAGACGGGACCAAACATGGGGCCCAGCATTTT.

CDR3 nucleotides: TGTGCCAGCAGCCAAGCCACGATGGCCACCTATGGCTACACCTTC. Protein product: CASSQATMATYGYTF. The rearrangement uses TRBV4-2 and TRBJ1-2; D gene ambiguous. Germline V gene lookup returns CDR1 LGHNA and CDR2 YNFKEQ. V was clipped by 1 base and J by 4 bases, with 13 bases between them. The CDR3 contains 15 residues.

The rearrangement links TRBV2 to TRBJ2-1; D may be TRBD1 or TRBD2 (5 bases each). Germline CDR1 and CDR2: SNHLY and FYNNEI. There are 15 residues in the CDR3. Trimming left V 3 bases short and J 10 bases short, with 19 bases between. The CDR3 region has the DNA TGTGCCAGCAGTGAGTACGGGACGGGGTATCAGGAGCAGTTCTTC. Residues: CASSEYGTGYQEQFF.

V gene TRBV25-1 combines with J gene TRBJ2-1, with 16 bases lining up with TRBD2. Trimming cost V 6 bases and J 2 bases; bases outside gene matches: 7. In germline, CDR1 is MGHDK, CDR2 SYGVNS. This CDR3 has 18 residues. CDR3: CASSGTSGRADTYNEQFF. The CDR3 nucleotides read TGTGCCAGCAGCGGGACTAGCGGGAGGGCCGATACCTACAATGAGCAGTTCTTC.

This chain links TRBV27 with TRBJ2-1; TRBD2 matches 10 bases. The CDR3 extends over 15 amino acids. V lost 3 bases, J lost 7 bases, and 6 bases stayed unmatched. In germline, CDR1 is MNHEY, CDR2 SMNVEV (reference sequence). CDR3 DNA sequence: TGTGCCAGCAGTTTCCTAGCGGGAGTGTTAAATGAGCAGTTCTTC. This codes for CASSFLAGVLNEQFF.

The rearrangement joins TRBV5-6 to TRBJ1-1; possible D gene TRBD1, 5 bases. With 0 bases removed from V and 0 bases from J, the gap between germline ends came to 9 bases. The CDR3 spans 15 residues. Per the germline V gene, CDR1 is SGHDT and CDR2 is YYEEEE. In DNA form, the CDR3 reads TGTGCCAGCAGCTTGGTTGGGGGAATGAACACTGAAGCTTTCTTT. It is translated as CASSLVGGMNTEAFF.

A single count supports this clone. The gene calls are TRBV11-2 and TRBJ1-2; weak D call: TRBD1 (5 bases). V was pared by 5 bases and J by 2 bases, with 18 bases between. CDR1 is SGHAT, CDR2 FQNNGV, per germline. The CDR3 totals 16 residues. The CDR3 bases are TGTGCCAGCAGCCGTGTCGGGACCACATCAAACTATGGCTACACCTTC. Its protein product is CASSRVGTTSNYGYTF.

This chain connects TRBV30 to TRBJ2-3, with 11 bases aligning to TRBD2. The length of the CDR3 is 14 residues. With 6 bases clipped from V and 10 bases from J, the junction kept 12 bases outside the gene matches. Per the germline V gene, CDR1 is GTSNPN and CDR2 is SVGIG (reference sequence). CDR3 coding DNA: TGTGCCTGCCAACTAGCGGGAGTTGGAACTGCGCAGTATTTT. Protein: CACQLAGVGTAQYF. Full variable domain (outside the CDR3, taken from reference TRBV30 and TRBJ2-3): SQTIHQWPATLVQPVGSPLSLECTVEGTSNPNLYWYRQAAGRGLQLLFYSVGIGQISSEVPQNLSASRPQDRQFILSSKKLLLSDSGFYLCACQLAGVGTAQYFGPGTRLTVL.